Below, 10 T cell receptor beta chains from the same sample are listed, as sequenced in a study of CD8+CD57+ T cells in acquired aplastic anemia. TCR beta VDJ and CDR3 profiling used genomic DNA as template. TCRdb reprocessed the reads via MiXCR and lists one record per CDR3 protein. This table holds fewer than 200,000 distinct CDR3 sequences, about 64% found once. The sequenced material came from sorted CD4+, CD8+, or CD8+CD57+ T cells (not recorded which) from PBMCs. These receptor sequences come from a human donor in good health.

In this sample, this clonotype turned up once. This sequence joins TRBV12-3 or TRBV12-4 and TRBJ2-5; possible D gene TRBD1, 6 bases. The CDR3 totals 16 residues. Trimming pared 5 bases from V and 7 bases from J, leaving 23 bases between. CDR3: CASSQDRSNKYGTQYF. The CDR3 coding sequence is TGTGCCAGCAGTCAAGACAGGAGCAACAAATACGGGACCCAGTACTTC.

As for this clonotype: An end of the junction differs from the germline gene, which may be a read error. The CDR3 nucleotides read TGTGCCACCAGCAGAGATATGGGACCCGGGTTGGACGAGCGGTACTTC. This codes for CATSRDMGPGLDERYF. The chain couples TRBV15 to TRBJ2-7, with D perhaps assigned TRBD1 or TRBD2 (5 bases each). The CDR3 totals 16 residues. CDR1 and CDR2 (germline): LNHNV, YYDKDF (reference sequence).

With respect to this clonotype: Its ends do not fully match the called genes, so a read error is possible. The chain is built from TRBV7-2 and TRBJ2-1; weak D call: TRBD1 (5 bases). Per germline, CDR1 SGHTA and CDR2 FQGNSA. The CDR3 has 16 amino acids. DNA for the CDR3: TGTGTCAGCAGCTCCCTGTGGGGCGATAAGTACAATGAGCAGTTCTTC. Translated, it gives CVSSSLWGDKYNEQFF.

For this clonotype: The junction shows a germline mismatch at one end, possibly a read error. V and J are TRBV5-1 and TRBJ2-7, with D possibly being TRBD1 (6 bases). The CDR3 covers 12 residues. The germline gives CDR1 SGHRS, CDR2 YFSETQ. CDR3 nucleotides: TGTGCCAGCAGCCTACAGGGCTACGAGCAGTACTTC. It translates to CASSLQGYEQYF.

This clonotype appeared a few times. The chain recombines TRBV20-1 with TRBJ2-7; 8 positions agree with TRBD1. The germline CDR1 and CDR2 sequences are DFQATT and SNEGSKA (reference sequence). Unmatched junction bases numbered 6, after V lost 5 bases and J lost 0 bases. The CDR3 consists of 14 residues. DNA for the CDR3: TGCAGTGCTGGGAAGACAGGGGTCTCCTACGAGCAGTACTTC. Its protein is CSAGKTGVSYEQYF.

This clonotype has only a few counts. The chain uses TRBV24-1 and TRBJ2-2; D not resolved. Trimming pared 5 bases from V and 7 bases from J, leaving 10 bases between. CDR3 size: 13 residues. Germline V lookup: CDR1 KGHDR, CDR2 SFDVKD. The CDR3 spells CATSARSGGELFF. Here the CDR3 DNA reads TGTGCCACCAGTGCCCGAAGTGGCGGGGAGCTGTTTTTT.

The CDR3 region has the DNA TGTGCCAGTAGTATTGAGGGGAGCTCCTACAATGAGCAGTTCTTC. Its protein product is CASSIEGSSYNEQFF. The genes are TRBV19 and TRBJ2-1; D may correspond to TRBD1 or TRBD2 (5 bases each). The CDR3 covers 15 residues. Trimming took 3 bases from V and 0 from J, leaving 9 bases between them. The germline gives CDR1 LNHDA, CDR2 SQIVND (reference sequence).

The chain couples TRBV2 to TRBJ2-5; TRBD2 aligns across 10 bases. The V segment lost 8 bases and the J segment 3 bases; nucleotides outside the gene matches: 6. CDR1 and CDR2 (germline): SNHLY, FYNNEI. This CDR3 contains 14 residues. The CDR3 DNA reads as TGTGCCAGCTGGGCTAGCGGGAGAAAAGAGACCCAGTACTTC. The encoded protein is CASWASGRKETQYF.

This clonotype appeared a few times. The chain couples TRBV10-3 to TRBJ1-6; 7 bases map to TRBD1. V shed 11 bases, J shed 7 bases, and the junction held 8 bases outside the gene matches. This CDR3 is built from 13 residues. CDR1 is ENHRY, CDR2 SYGVKD, per germline. The CDR3 region is CALRTGLNSPLHF. The CDR3 bases are TGTGCCCTTAGGACAGGCTTGAATTCACCCCTCCACTTT.

V and J are TRBV7-9 and TRBJ2-5; 11 bases are a match to TRBD1. The CDR3 runs 15 residues. With V trimmed by 10 bases and J by 5 bases, 12 bases remained unmatched. Germline CDR1 and CDR2: SEHNR and FQNEAQ (reference sequence). The CDR3: CAISAVGTGGETQYF. Here the CDR3 DNA reads TGTGCCATCAGTGCGGTCGGGACAGGGGGGGAGACCCAGTACTTC.